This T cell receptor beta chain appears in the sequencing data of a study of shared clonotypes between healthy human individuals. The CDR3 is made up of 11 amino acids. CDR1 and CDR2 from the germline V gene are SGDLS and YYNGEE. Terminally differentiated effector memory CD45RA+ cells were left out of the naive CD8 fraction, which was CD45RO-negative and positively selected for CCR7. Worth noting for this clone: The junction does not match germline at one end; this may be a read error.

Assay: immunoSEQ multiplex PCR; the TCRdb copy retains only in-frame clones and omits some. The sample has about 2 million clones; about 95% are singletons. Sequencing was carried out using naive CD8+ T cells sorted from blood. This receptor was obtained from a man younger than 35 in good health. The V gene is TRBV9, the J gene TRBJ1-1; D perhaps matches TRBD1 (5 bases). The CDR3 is CASSVPWGDQF. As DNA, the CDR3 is TGTGCCAGCAGCGTCCCCTGGGGGGACCAGTTT.